This T cell receptor beta chain came from a study of blood T cell repertoires in COVID-19. Study context: Acute-phase and convalescent COVID-19 samples originated in the United States, Italy and Spain. T cells, B-cell-depleted T cells, or PBMCs provided the cDNA or gDNA that served as material.

The ends were cut back, 5 bases at V and 8 bases at J, with 19 bases in the middle. CDR1 and CDR2 from the germline V gene are SGHNT and YENEEA. This CDR3 comprises 15 residues. As originally analysed: Amplification from reference gene primers served as the basis for estimated nucleated cell counts. Measured with immunoSEQ multiplex PCR; TCRdb has only the in-frame clones, and not every one. From that table come the V and J calls and clone size; the DNA was used to work out D and trimming. The sample has 50,000 to 65,000 clones, roughly 68% seen once. The sequenced material came from peripheral blood. The rearrangement links TRBV11-3 to TRBJ2-4, with D tentatively TRBD2 (5 bases). The receptor was isolated from a woman at least 80 years old with acute or convalescent COVID-19. The chain's CDR3 is CASSPRGPDSDIQYF. For the CDR3, the DNA is TGTGCCAGCAGCCCGAGAGGCCCGGACTCGGACATTCAGTACTTC. Variable domain in full (rest from reference TRBV11-3 and TRBJ2-4): EAGVVQSPRYKIIEKKQPVAFWCNPISGHNTLYWYLQNLGQGPELLIRYENEEAVDDSQLPKDRFSAERLKGVDSTLKIQPAELGDSAVYLCASSPRGPDSDIQYFGAGTRLSVL.